This T cell receptor (beta chain) was found in a study of CD8 T cells in Susac syndrome. The TEMRA cells underwent FACS enrichment, while the CD8+ and CD4+ T cells underwent negative isolation. Germline CDR1 and CDR2: PRHDT and FYEKMQ (reference sequence). This CDR3 spans 14 amino acids. V gave up 5 bases and J gave up 6 bases; unmatched junction bases: 4. It was with random hexamers that roughly 0.45 to 1 ug RNA was reverse transcribed. By means of immunoSEQ multiplex PCR, TCR beta CDR3 spanning 54 Vbeta and 13 Jbeta underwent amplification. TCRdb re-derived calls from the immunoSEQ multiplex PCR reads in MiXCR, one entry per CDR3 protein. The repertoire includes approximately 150,000 distinct CDR3 sequences, roughly 95% of them detected once, and about 0.076% sits in the top ten.

Specimen: CD4+ T cells from PBMCs. The TCR comes from a human donor in good health. The chain joins TRBV13 to TRBJ2-7; 13 bases line up with TRBD2. In DNA, the CDR3 is TGTGCCAGCAGCCCTAGGACTAGCGGGAGCGAGCAGTACTTC. This encodes CASSPRTSGSEQYF. Full variable domain (missing parts from reference TRBV13 and TRBJ2-7): AAGVIQSPRHLIKEKRETATLKCYPIPRHDTVYWYQQGPGQDPQFLISFYEKMQSDKGSIPDRFSAQQFSDYHSELNMSSLELGDSALYFCASSPRTSGSEQYFGPGTRLTVT.